The present T cell receptor (beta chain) was sequenced within a study of blood T cell repertoires in COVID-19 (dated by TCRdb to 2019 to 2021). Notes on the research overall: Collaborator samples came from the United States, Italy and Spain and covered acute and convalescent phases of COVID-19. Subjects who had been exposed to COVID-19, were actively infected with it, or had recovered from it provided the deeply sampled blood TCRbeta repertoires that made up the dataset. The prospective study material was composed of cDNA or gDNA derived from T cells, B-cell-depleted T cells, or PBMCs. The repertoires were released in a freely available public database meant as a resource for research on the immune response to SARS-CoV-2. The samples were drawn from two sources: the first 160 participants of the ongoing ImmuneRACE study, and 1,000 to 1,500 subjects contributed by 6 global collaborators. Where available, HLA class I and class II types were taken from metadata supplied by the sample provider and were not determined by assay-based typing. Sample metadata almost always included a de-identified subject ID, COVID-19 status, age in years and sex. The paper as a whole reports these results and caveats: The quantity of clinical and demographic metadata differed by source and by participant and was supplied without curation.

TCRbeta CDR3 regions were amplified from genomic DNA by means of the immunoSEQ Assay, a bias-controlled multiplex PCR. The source study handled its data this way. Within the assay, amplification of reference gene primers was used to estimate how many nucleated cells each sample contained. Sequence reads were collapsed and filtered to measure the absolute abundance of every unique TCRbeta CDR3 rearrangement. For each sample, productive Simpson clonality was calculated as the square root of Simpson's diversity index across productive rearrangements. Drawn from immuneACCESS, this table holds only the in-frame rearrangements with V and J called that TCRdb kept. Clones are partly lost; checked studies trace under half to an unresolved V gene and leave the rest unexplained. V and J calls and clone size are those listed in that table; D and trimming were worked out from the DNA. This sample holds some 400,000 clones; approximately 87% were observed only once. Under 11% of the sample rests with the top ten.

Sequences MNHEY (CDR1) and SMNVEV (CDR2) are obtained from the germline V gene (reference sequence). Its CDR3 holds 15 amino acids, cysteine through phenylalanine. Only the CDR3 portion is preserved as DNA: 45 bases, with reading frame beginning at the first base. The germline ends are 11 bases apart after V is trimmed by 2 bases and J by 2 bases. In Seattle, one collaborating source enrolled patients while the infection was active and tracked those patients longitudinally over the course of disease. Whole blood was collected in K2EDTA tubes by collaborating institutions according to the institutions' own protocols. For TCRbeta analysis, collaborators shipped samples in one of three forms: frozen whole blood, isolated PBMCs, or DNA extracted from either of those sample types. Concerning this clone: What this receptor recognizes is not known. One base away there is no much larger clone; base qualities are not given.

This receptor was taken from a woman aged 25 to 39 with COVID-19, enrolled during active disease. Sequencing used peripheral blood. The V and J segments used are TRBV27 and TRBJ2-3; a confident D gene designation cannot be given. The nucleotide sequence reads as follows: TGTGCCAGCAGTTTAATTGGCGGTTACACAGATACGCAGTATTTT. Its amino acids are CASSLIGGYTDTQYF.